Described below is a single TCR beta chain sequence and its context. The antigen is undetermined. The sample contains more than one DNA sequence encoding this CDR3. RNA extraction and reverse transcription yielded cDNA as sequencing template. The method was immunoSEQ multiplex PCR; TCRdb's version includes in-frame clones alone and lacks a portion of them. The sample lists approximately 200,000 clones, more than 55% occurring once. Treatment reported: oral pan-JAK inhibitor, 5-10 mg twice daily. Lesional scalp punch biopsies and peripheral blood came from alopecia areata patients. The data were taken from a study of CD8+ T cells in alopecia areata. Study outcomes and limitations: Higher clonality and more expanded CD8+ clones appeared in lesional than normal scalp.

The CDR3 extends over 13 amino acids. Germline V gene sequence: CDR1 SGDLS, CDR2 YYNGEE. Trimming took 3 bases from V and 0 from J, leaving 6 bases between them. Sample: CD4+ T cells sorted from blood, taken at week 4, from a patient treated with tofacitinib. The chain joins TRBV9 to TRBJ1-1; D unresolved. The clonotype comes from a human donor with alopecia areata. CDR3 sequence: CASSGALNTEAFF. CDR3 in DNA: TGTGCCAGCAGCGGGGCCCTGAACACTGAAGCTTTCTTT.